This T cell receptor beta chain was retrieved from a study of shared clonotypes between healthy human individuals. For the study at large: There were three CD4 naive, three CD4 memory, two CD8 naive and one CD8 memory plates per donor. Overall study results and limits: Clonotypes which were not shared had lower generation probabilities than clonotypes that all four donors shared. Sharing across a handful of donors was seen in about 5% of naive CD4 clonotypes. On the whole, naive subsets had larger estimated richness than memory subsets had.

Repertoires were generated with immunoSEQ multiplex PCR, while TCRdb's copy carries only in-frame clones and drops some. The table records some 2,400,000 clones, approximately 96% of them present only once. Trimming took 1 base from V and 0 from J, leaving 16 bases between them. The CDR3 length is 17 residues. Looked up from germline, CDR1 is SGHNT and CDR2 is YYREEE (reference sequence). About this clone itself: As yet, its antigen is unknown.

The clonotype originates from a man aged 18 to 30 in good health. The V call is TRBV5-4, the J call TRBJ1-1, with D possibly matching TRBD1 (5 bases). Sequencing was performed on naive CD4+ T cells sorted from blood. Subset noted: CD45RA+ positively selected. CDR3 in amino acids: CASSLLGGSSLNTEAFF. CDR3 in DNA: TGTGCCAGCAGCTTGTTGGGGGGATCGTCGTTGAACACTGAAGCTTTCTTT.